These T cell receptor beta chains were read from a single sample in a study of T cells in Graves' hyperthyroidism and ophthalmopathy. Using its own MiXCR run on the multiplex PCR reads, TCRdb lists one record per CDR3 protein. The data hold hundreds of thousands of distinct CDR3 sequences, with 15% to 18% observed a single time. Sequenced sample: blood. The receptors derive from a young woman with Graves' hyperthyroidism. Each CDR3 is given with its conserved first and last residue. Each record gives: clone size, V gene, D gene, J gene, CDR3 protein, CDR3 DNA. D genes are given only for firm matches. Clone sizes are given selectively: once, few, many, or a class where the clone is expanded.

size: many
V: TRBV3-1
D: .
J: TRBJ2-5
CDR3: CASSQEAAETQYF
DNA: TGTGCCAGCAGCCAAGAGGCGGCAGAGACCCAGTACTTC

size: few
V: TRBV20-1
D: TRBD1
J: TRBJ1-2
CDR3: CSANQPRGLDYGYTF
DNA: TGCAGTGCCAACCAACCCAGGGGGCTCGACTATGGCTACACCTTC

size: many
V: TRBV20-1
D: TRBD1
J: TRBJ1-5
CDR3: CSASRGNQPQHF
DNA: TGCAGTGCTAGCAGGGGGAATCAGCCCCAGCATTTT

size: .
V: TRBV7-9
D: .
J: TRBJ2-7
CDR3: CASSLVGSGSGPEQYF
DNA: TGTGCCAGCAGCTTAGTCGGGTCCGGGAGTGGGCCTGAGCAGTACTTC

size: few
V: TRBV20-1
D: TRBD1
J: TRBJ1-2
CDR3: CSARDREGAGGYTF
DNA: TGCAGTGCTAGAGATCGGGAGGGGGCGGGTGGCTACACCTTC

size: many
V: TRBV11-2
D: .
J: TRBJ2-7
CDR3: CASSAGGQYF
DNA: TGTGCCAGCAGCGCCGGGGGGCAGTACTTC

size: few
V: TRBV6-1
D: .
J: TRBJ1-4
CDR3: CASGGDADLRKLFF
DNA: TGTGCCAGCGGGGGGGACGCCGACTTGAGAAAACTGTTTTTT

size: many
V: TRBV7-3
D: .
J: TRBJ2-1
CDR3: CASSLDGTYNEQFF
DNA: TGTGCCAGCAGTTTGGACGGGACATACAATGAGCAGTTCTTC

size: .
V: TRBV6-1
D: TRBD1
J: TRBJ1-5
CDR3: CASRHRQGDYNQPQHF
DNA: TGTGCCAGCAGACATAGACAGGGGGATTACAATCAGCCCCAGCATTTT

size: few
V: TRBV7-9
D: TRBD1
J: TRBJ2-7
CDR3: CASSLKPTGGTYEQYF
DNA: TGTGCCAGCAGCTTAAAACCGACAGGGGGAACTTACGAGCAGTACTTC

size: .
V: TRBV10-1
D: TRBD1
J: TRBJ1-5
CDR3: CASSATGVQPQHF
DNA: TGCGCCAGCAGCGCGACAGGGGTTCAGCCCCAGCATTTT

size: .
V: TRBV29-1
D: TRBD1
J: TRBJ2-7
CDR3: CSVTLTGAEQYF
DNA: TGCAGCGTAACCCTAACAGGGGCCGAGCAGTACTTC

size: many
V: TRBV6-8
D: TRBD2
J: TRBJ2-1
CDR3: CASSVLAGGLNEQFF
DNA: TGTGCCAGCAGTGTACTAGCGGGGGGTCTCAATGAGCAGTTCTTC

size: many
V: TRBV3-1
D: .
J: TRBJ2-2
CDR3: CASRETGELFF
DNA: TGTGCCAGCAGGGAGACCGGGGAGCTGTTTTTT

size: many
V: TRBV27
D: .
J: TRBJ1-2
CDR3: CASSLSTVTNYGYTF
DNA: TGTGCCAGCAGTTTATCGACAGTAACTAACTATGGCTACACCTTC

size: .
V: TRBV29-1
D: .
J: TRBJ1-5
CDR3: CSARRDSNQPQHF
DNA: TGCAGCGCTCGTAGGGACAGCAATCAGCCCCAGCATTTT

size: few
V: TRBV9
D: .
J: TRBJ1-1
CDR3: CASSADRLNTEAFF
DNA: TGTGCCAGCAGCGCAGACAGGTTGAACACTGAAGCTTTCTTT

size: .
V: TRBV6-1
D: .
J: TRBJ1-3
CDR3: CASSLIPGGSGNTIYF
DNA: TGTGCCAGCAGCCTAATCCCCGGTGGCTCTGGAAACACCATATATTTT

size: .
V: TRBV11-2
D: .
J: TRBJ2-7
CDR3: CASSSYRNYEQYF
DNA: TGTGCCAGCAGCTCGTACCGGAACTACGAGCAGTACTTC

size: many
V: TRBV2
D: .
J: TRBJ1-1
CDR3: CASSGSGTLNTEAFF
DNA: TGTGCCAGCAGTGGGTCCGGGACACTGAACACTGAAGCTTTCTTT